This passage covers 23 T cell receptor beta chains from one sample sequenced in a study of CD8 T cells in Susac syndrome. Reverse transcription of 0.5 to 1 ug RNA used random hexamers. MiXCR, applied by TCRdb to the immunoSEQ multiplex PCR reads, yields one record per CDR3 protein. The data show 95,000 to 150,000 distinct CDR3 sequences, with around 96% seen just once and around 0.2% held by the top ten. Input material: CD8+ T cells from PBMCs. These receptors came from a human donor with Susac syndrome.

Points on this clonotype: A read error may account for a junction end that differs from germline. V gene TRBV7-9 combines with J gene TRBJ1-3, with D unresolved. Germline V gene lookup returns CDR1 SEHNR and CDR2 FQNEAQ (reference sequence). The CDR3 loop spans 13 amino acids. CDR3: CASSLVGMEVLAF. The CDR3 DNA sequence: TGTGCCAGCAGCTTAGTTGGTATGGAGGTACTCGCGTTT.

This sequence joins TRBV5-6 and TRBJ1-1; D gene unclear. The CDR3 covers 14 residues. Trimming took off 4 bases at V and 1 base at J, with 11 bases between the two ends. Per germline, CDR1 SGHDT and CDR2 YYEEEE. This chain's CDR3 is CASSGLERNTEAFF. The CDR3 DNA sequence: TGTGCCAGCAGCGGATTGGAGCGGAACACTGAAGCTTTCTTT.

The chain combines TRBV4-2 with TRBJ2-2, with 7 nucleotides matching TRBD2. Germline loops: CDR1 LGHNA, CDR2 YNFKEQ. Trimming removed 0 bases from V and 4 bases from J; junction bases left unmatched: 11. The CDR3 runs 18 residues. CDR3 bases: TGTGCCAGCAGCCAAGACATGGAGGGAGGGCCGAGCACCGGGGAGCTGTTTTTT. It is translated as CASSQDMEGGPSTGELFF.

The chain is built from TRBV15 and TRBJ2-7, with D perhaps being TRBD1 or TRBD2 (5 bases each). Germline lookup yields CDR1 LNHNV and CDR2 YYDKDF (reference sequence). V lost 0 bases and J 1 base, leaving 10 bases between the germline ends. The CDR3 contains 15 residues. The CDR3 spells CATSRDRGESYEQYF. The CDR3 DNA sequence: TGTGCCACCAGCAGAGATAGGGGAGAGTCCTACGAGCAGTACTTC.

The J gene is TRBJ2-3, the V gene TRBV9; D not certain. CDR3 length: 13 residues. Germline assignment: CDR1 SGDLS and CDR2 YYNGEE. V lost 3 bases and J 7 bases, leaving 12 bases between the germline ends. CDR3 bases: TGTGCCAGCAGCGCCCGGTATGGGAATACGCAGTATTTT. Amino acids: CASSARYGNTQYF.

The V gene is TRBV9, the J gene TRBJ1-1, with D maybe TRBD1 (5 bases). Trimming left V 2 bases short and J 3 bases short, with 11 bases between. CDR1 is SGDLS and CDR2 is YYNGEE in the germline V gene. The length of the CDR3 is 14 residues. CDR3 coding DNA: TGTGCCAGCAGCGTCGGACATACGGACACTGAAGCTTTCTTT. Translation gives CASSVGHTDTEAFF.

The chain combines TRBV6-2 or TRBV6-3 with TRBJ2-2; 8 nucleotides align to TRBD2. Germline CDR1 reads MNHEY; CDR2 reads SVGEGT. The CDR3 is made up of 15 amino acids. J was trimmed by 3 bases and V by 4 bases; bases with no gene match: 4. The CDR3 coding sequence is TGTGCCAGCAGTTCCGGGACTAGGCACACCGGGGAGCTGTTTTTT. Translation gives CASSSGTRHTGELFF.

The J gene is TRBJ2-7, the V gene TRBV7-9; 8 bases align to TRBD2. The germline gives CDR1 SEHNR, CDR2 FQNEAQ (reference sequence). V lost 2 bases, J lost 3 bases, and 9 bases stayed unmatched. CDR3 length: 16 residues. DNA for the CDR3: TGTGCCAGCAGCTTAACGTCCGGGAGGGAGAACTACGAGCAGTACTTC. Translating it yields CASSLTSGRENYEQYF.

This rearrangement joins TRBV19 to TRBJ2-2; D gene uncertain. V was pared by 8 bases and J by 6 bases, with 13 bases between. The CDR3 has 13 residues. CDR1 is LNHDA and CDR2 is SQIVND in the germline V gene (reference sequence). The chain's CDR3 is CASAPLGSGELFF. The CDR3 DNA follows: TGTGCCAGTGCCCCCTTAGGGTCCGGGGAGCTGTTTTTT.

V gene TRBV20-1 combines with J gene TRBJ2-7; D is unclear. V lost 0 bases and J lost 0, with 12 bases in between. The CDR3 sequence is 15 residues long. Germline V gene lookup returns CDR1 DFQATT and CDR2 SNEGSKA (reference sequence). CDR3 protein: CSARDFRQDSYEQYF. CDR3 sequence (DNA): TGCAGTGCTAGAGATTTTCGGCAGGACTCCTACGAGCAGTACTTC.

The J gene is TRBJ1-5, the V gene TRBV4-2; D unclear. Looked up from germline, CDR1 is LGHNA and CDR2 is YNFKEQ. This CDR3 is built from 13 residues. V gave up 0 bases and J gave up 7 bases, with 7 bases separating them. The CDR3 reads CASSQEVGQPQHF. As DNA, the CDR3 is TGTGCCAGCAGCCAAGAGGTGGGGCAGCCCCAGCATTTT.

V gene TRBV7-9 combines with J gene TRBJ2-1, with 7 bases identical to TRBD2. After removal of 3 bases from V and 5 bases from J, the junction contained 4 bases not matched to a gene. Germline CDR1 SEHNR, CDR2 FQNEAQ (reference sequence). This CDR3 region has 14 residues. CDR3: CASSFAGADNEQFF. CDR3 nucleotide sequence: TGTGCCAGCAGCTTCGCGGGAGCGGACAATGAGCAGTTCTTC.

The rearrangement links TRBV13 to TRBJ2-7; the D gene is possibly TRBD2 (6 bases). Between the trimmed V and J ends, which lost 4 bases and 2 bases, there was a span of 12 bases. This CDR3 is 14 amino acids long. CDR1 is PRHDT, CDR2 FYEKMQ, per germline (reference sequence). The CDR3 DNA sequence: TGTGCCAGCAGCTCCGCTAGCGACACCTACGAGCAGTACTTC. Residues: CASSSASDTYEQYF.

This clonotype showed up just once. The gene calls are TRBV7-8 and TRBJ2-3; 9 bases are a match to TRBD1. CDR1 and CDR2 from the germline V gene are SGHVS and FQNEAQ. This CDR3 is built from 14 residues. The trim removed 3 bases at V and 5 bases at J, leaving 3 bases unmatched. The CDR3 DNA reads TGTGCCAGCAGCTTCTGGACAGGGGTAGATACGCAGTATTTT. It encodes CASSFWTGVDTQYF.

This clonotype was seen once. The chain carries TRBV7-8 and TRBJ2-2; no definite D call. The CDR3 runs 15 residues. From germline, CDR1 is SGHVS and CDR2 FQNEAQ. V was trimmed by 5 bases and J by 0 bases, leaving 10 bases between them. The CDR3 DNA reads as TGTGCCAGCAGCCAAGGGCCCGCGAACACCGGGGAGCTGTTTTTT. Its protein is CASSQGPANTGELFF. Full variable domain (rest looked up from reference TRBV7-8 and TRBJ2-2): GAGVSQSPRYKVAKRGQDVALRCDPISGHVSLFWYQQALGQGPEFLTYFQNEAQLDKSGLPSDRFFAERPEGSVSTLKIQRTQQEDSAVYLCASSQGPANTGELFFGEGSRLTVL.

The rearrangement uses TRBV20-1 and TRBJ2-5; TRBD2 agrees at 12 bases. Germline CDR1 and CDR2: DFQATT and SNEGSKA (reference sequence). The CDR3 extends over 18 amino acids. With V trimmed by 8 bases and J by 1 base, 17 bases remained unmatched. The CDR3 sequence is CSTRTTSGGWGIQETQYF. The CDR3, as DNA: TGCAGTACCCGTACGACTAGCGGGGGCTGGGGGATCCAAGAGACCCAGTACTTC.

V and J are TRBV11-2 and TRBJ1-2; possible D gene TRBD1, 6 bases. Trimming took off 3 bases at V and 1 base at J, with 18 bases between the two ends. The CDR3 consists of 17 residues. CDR1 is SGHAT and CDR2 is FQNNGV in the germline V gene. CDR3 in DNA: TGTGCCAGCAGCTTCGGACCAGGGGCGGGGGGTAACTATGGCTACACCTTC. Its protein product is CASSFGPGAGGNYGYTF.

This clonotype came up once. V is TRBV12-5 and J is TRBJ1-6; 7 bases map to TRBD1. The CDR3 is made up of 17 amino acids. Germline V CDR1 and CDR2: LGHNT, FRNRAP. With V trimmed by 4 bases and J by 10 bases, 16 bases remained unmatched. The CDR3 sequence is CASGSGTQRGHHSPLHF. The CDR3 DNA reads as TGTGCTAGTGGTTCGGGGACCCAAAGGGGGCACCACTCACCCCTCCACTTT.

The chain is built from TRBV12-3 or TRBV12-4 and TRBJ2-7, with 13 bases identical to TRBD2. The V and J ends lost 6 bases and 1 base, in that order; junction bases with no gene match: 9. The CDR3 is 17 residues long. CDR3 nucleotides: TGTGCCAGCAGCCCTGAGGGACTAGCGGGGCTGTCCTACGAGCAGTACTTC. The encoded protein is CASSPEGLAGLSYEQYF.

The J gene is TRBJ2-2, the V gene TRBV3-1; D might be TRBD2 (5 bases). The germline CDR1 and CDR2 sequences are LGHDT and YNNKEL (reference sequence). The CDR3 totals 18 residues. Between the trimmed V and J ends, which lost 8 bases and 2 bases, there was a span of 24 bases. The CDR3: CASDRGFSGLPNTGELFF. The CDR3 DNA is TGTGCCAGCGACCGAGGGTTTTCCGGACTTCCAAACACCGGGGAGCTGTTTTTT.

The rearrangement joins TRBV29-1 to TRBJ2-7; weak D call: TRBD1 (6 bases). The CDR3 is 13 amino acids. V lost 5 bases, J lost 2 bases, and 13 bases lay in between. The germline V gene has CDR1 SQVTM and CDR2 ANQGSEA. The CDR3, as DNA: TGCAGCGTTTATGTTGCAGGGGCCTACGAGCAGTACTTC. The encoded protein is CSVYVAGAYEQYF.

V gene TRBV7-9 combines with J gene TRBJ2-5, with D tentatively TRBD1 (6 bases). Trimming pared 5 bases from V and 2 bases from J, leaving 18 bases between. CDR1 is SEHNR and CDR2 is FQNEAQ in the germline V gene (reference sequence). The CDR3 totals 16 residues. The CDR3 here is CASSRYMTGIQETQYF. The CDR3 DNA reads as TGTGCCAGCAGCCGTTATATGACAGGTATACAAGAGACCCAGTACTTC.

A few counts support this clonotype. This chain joins TRBV4-2 and TRBJ1-1; no clear D gene. Trimming took off 1 base at V and 1 base at J, with 4 bases between the two ends. The V gene's germline CDR1 is LGHNA and CDR2 YNFKEQ. The CDR3 covers 13 residues. The CDR3: CASSQGWNTEAFF. CDR3 coding DNA: TGTGCCAGCAGCCAAGGTTGGAACACTGAAGCTTTCTTT.